This T cell receptor (beta chain) came from a study of shared clonotypes between healthy human individuals. The sample holds one count of this clone. Distinct nucleotide sequences in the sample also encode this CDR3. Data came from immunoSEQ multiplex PCR; TCRdb stores just in-frame clones and leaves some out. The sample records nearly 500,000 clones, 75% to 85% being singletons. The CDR3 length is 14 residues. Trimming removed 1 base from V and 2 bases from J, with 8 bases in between. Germline V gene data show CDR1 as SGHRS and CDR2 as YFSETQ. The chain uses TRBV5-1 and TRBJ2-3; D unresolved. This clonotype was obtained from a middle-aged woman in good health. Some clones in this sample may be carry-over from other donors' samples. The sequencing input was PBMCs. CDR3 sequence: CASSLTVPTDTQYF. CDR3 in DNA: TGCGCCAGCAGCTTGACGGTGCCCACAGATACGCAGTATTTT.